The source of this T cell receptor (beta chain) is a study of identical twins. This CDR3 comprises 16 residues. The ends lost 3 bases at V and 1 base at J; junction bases unmatched: 8. Germline CDR1 and CDR2: DFQATT and SNEGSKA (reference sequence). TCRdb reprocessed the 5' RACE reads via MiXCR and lists one record per CDR3 protein. The sample lists 600,000 to 850,000 distinct CDR3 sequences; over 15% were seen once. These data are also associated with another study on T cells expressing NK-cell markers. That report adds: Sorted T-cell subsets CD3+CD56+NKG2C+, CD3+CD56+NKG2C- and CD3+CD56-NKG2C+ were TCR beta-sequenced.

Source material: PBMCs. This receptor was identified in a woman aged 18 to 35 in good health. The chain couples TRBV20-1 to TRBJ2-1; 8 bases line up with TRBD2. The CDR3 DNA reads TGCAGTGCTAGCCCGAGCGGGAGAGGTTCCTACAATGAGCAGTTCTTC. It specifies CSASPSGRGSYNEQFF.